Listed below are T cell receptor beta chains from one sample, sequenced in a study of blood T cell repertoires in COVID-19. TCRdb keeps only in-frame clones here, not all; method: immunoSEQ multiplex PCR. The table includes 23,000 or so clones, about 88% detected once. Specimen: peripheral blood. These receptors originate from an older man with acute or convalescent COVID-19. The CDR3 runs from the conserved cysteine through the conserved F or W. D genes are given only for firm matches. The listing skips clone size in some rows; elsewhere it reads once, few, many or a size class.

>NA|TRBJ1-2|TRBV12-3/TRBV12-4|NA
CASSLAVLGGYTF
TGTGCCAGCAGTTTAGCGGTGCTGGGCGGCTACACCTTC
>NA|TRBJ2-5|TRBV5-1|TRBD2
CASSSPGLGLETQYF
TGCGCCAGCAGCTCGCCGGGACTAGGGCTTGAGACCCAGTACTTC
>once|TRBJ2-2|TRBV5-6|TRBD2
CASSSLFSGGTNTGELFF
TGTGCCAGCAGCTCCCTTTTTAGCGGGGGGACTAACACCGGGGAGCTGTTTTTT
>NA|TRBJ2-5|TRBV28|NA
CASSSQETQYF
TGTGCCAGCAGCTCCCAAGAGACCCAGTACTTC
>once|TRBJ2-3|TRBV9|TRBD1
CASSVTGTGGTDTQYF
TGTGCCAGCAGCGTGACCGGGACAGGGGGCACAGATACGCAGTATTTT
>NA|TRBJ2-7|TRBV10-3|TRBD1
CAISQDRGPYEQYF
TGTGCCATCAGCCAGGACAGGGGGCCCTACGAGCAGTACTTC
>NA|TRBJ2-5|TRBV5-1|TRBD1
CASSLGDSQETQYF
TGCGCCAGCAGCTTGGGGGACAGCCAAGAGACCCAGTACTTC
>NA|TRBJ2-7|TRBV7-2|NA
CASSPTDITSYEQYF
TGTGCCAGCAGCCCGACAGATATTACCTCCTACGAGCAGTACTTC
>NA|TRBJ2-3|TRBV10-2|NA
CASASGVGADTQYF
TGCGCCAGCGCCTCAGGGGTGGGGGCAGATACGCAGTATTTT
>medium-sized|TRBJ1-5|TRBV19|NA
CASSIQAGNQPQHF
TGTGCCAGTAGTATACAAGCGGGCAATCAGCCCCAGCATTTT
>NA|TRBJ1-2|TRBV10-3|NA
CAISSELLANYGYTF
TGTGCCATCAGTTCAGAACTACTGGCTAACTATGGCTACACCTTC
>NA|TRBJ2-5|TRBV6-5|NA
CASGWARQETQYF
TGTGCCAGCGGTTGGGCGAGACAAGAGACCCAGTACTTC
>NA|TRBJ2-3|TRBV27|TRBD2
CASSPGLSTDTQYF
TGTGCCAGCAGTCCGGGACTATCCACAGATACGCAGTATTTT
>NA|TRBJ2-3|TRBV29-1|TRBD2
CSVEVLVAGGRGDTQYF
TGCAGCGTTGAAGTTCTGGTGGCGGGGGGGCGTGGAGATACGCAGTATTTT
>NA|TRBJ1-2|TRBV2|NA
CASEGLGTSYGYTF
TGTGCCAGCGAGGGATTGGGCACTAGCTATGGCTACACCTTC
>NA|TRBJ2-5|TRBV19|TRBD1
CASSIGTGAGYQETQYF
TGTGCCAGTAGTATCGGGACAGGGGCCGGGTACCAAGAGACCCAGTACTTC
>NA|TRBJ1-1|TRBV5-1|TRBD1
CASSLATGGGTEAFF
TGCGCCAGCAGCTTGGCGACAGGGGGAGGGACTGAAGCTTTCTTT
>NA|TRBJ1-1|TRBV14|NA
CASSTRQTSRTEAFF
TGTGCCAGCAGCACTCGACAGACCAGTAGGACTGAAGCTTTCTTT
>NA|TRBJ1-5|TRBV5-8|TRBD1
CASRIWDSHLSNQPQHF
TGTGCCAGCAGGATTTGGGACAGCCACCTTAGCAATCAGCCCCAGCATTTT
>NA|TRBJ2-7|TRBV25-1|TRBD2
CASSREGTSGFAQYF
TGTGCCAGCAGTAGGGAAGGGACTAGCGGATTTGCGCAGTACTTC
>NA|TRBJ1-5|TRBV5-6|NA
CASSLTGSGNQPQHF
TGTGCCAGCAGCTTGACAGGGAGTGGCAATCAGCCCCAGCATTTT
>NA|TRBJ1-1|TRBV13|TRBD1
CASSLLRTGGWDTEAFF
TGTGCCAGCAGCTTACTACGGACAGGGGGATGGGACACTGAAGCTTTCTTT
>NA|TRBJ2-2|TRBV7-8|TRBD1
CASSPQGTVNTGELFF
TGTGCCAGCAGCCCCCAGGGGACAGTGAACACCGGGGAGCTGTTTTTT
>NA|TRBJ2-5|TRBV4-1|NA
CASSQGTGEGQETQYF
TGCGCCAGCAGCCAAGGCACGGGAGAGGGCCAAGAGACCCAGTACTTC
>NA|TRBJ1-6|TRBV19|NA
CASSRAGAHGNSPLHF
TGTGCCAGTAGTCGAGCAGGGGCCCACGGAAATTCACCCCTCCACTTT
>NA|TRBJ2-1|TRBV3-1/TRBV3-2|NA
CASSQRQVRNEQFF
TGTGCCAGCAGCCAACGACAGGTTAGAAATGAGCAGTTCTTC